The TCR beta chain described here comes from a study of T-cell reconstitution after alpha-beta-depleted transplantation in children. The CDR3 length is 18 residues. Trimming left V 9 bases short and J 4 bases short, with 28 bases between. This clonotype was counted between two and nine times. Preparing the TCRbeta library involved the use of unique molecular identifiers. In TCRdb, the PCR reads were re-called with MiXCR into one record per CDR3 protein. The table shows about 200,000 distinct CDR3 sequences, with roughly 6.5% occurring only once. The chain combines TRBV12-3 or TRBV12-4 with TRBJ1-5; TRBD1 might be the D (5 bases). The TCR originated in a girl under two years old with combined immunodeficiency, due to receive a stem cell transplant. The sample consisted of PBMCs, taken before TCRalphabeta/CD19-depleted stem cell transplant. The CDR3 DNA reads TGTGCCAGGCCACTAGCCTCCATATCAGGGTTAAGGAATCAGCCCCAGCATTTT. It encodes CARPLASISGLRNQPQHF.